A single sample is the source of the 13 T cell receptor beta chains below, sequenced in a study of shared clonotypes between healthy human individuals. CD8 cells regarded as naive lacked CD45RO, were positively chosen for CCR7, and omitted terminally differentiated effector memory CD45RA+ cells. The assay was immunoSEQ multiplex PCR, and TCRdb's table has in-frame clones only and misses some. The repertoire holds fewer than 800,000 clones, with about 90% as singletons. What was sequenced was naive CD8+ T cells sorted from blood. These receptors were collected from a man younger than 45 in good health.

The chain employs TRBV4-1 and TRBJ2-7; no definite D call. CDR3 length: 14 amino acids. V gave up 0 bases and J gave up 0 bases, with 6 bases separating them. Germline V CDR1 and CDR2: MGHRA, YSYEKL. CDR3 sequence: CASSQEESSYEQYF. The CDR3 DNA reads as TGCGCCAGCAGCCAAGAAGAGAGCTCCTACGAGCAGTACTTC.

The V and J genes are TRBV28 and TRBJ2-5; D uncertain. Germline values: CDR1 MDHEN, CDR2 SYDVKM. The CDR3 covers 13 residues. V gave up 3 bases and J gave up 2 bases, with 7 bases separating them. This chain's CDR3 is CASSLGTQETQYF. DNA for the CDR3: TGTGCCAGCAGTTTGGGCACTCAAGAGACCCAGTACTTC.

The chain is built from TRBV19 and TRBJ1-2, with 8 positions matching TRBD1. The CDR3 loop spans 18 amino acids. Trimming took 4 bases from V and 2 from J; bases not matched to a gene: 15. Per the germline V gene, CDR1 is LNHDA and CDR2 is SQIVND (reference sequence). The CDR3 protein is CASSTSSSDRDLNYGYTF. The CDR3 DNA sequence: TGTGCCAGTAGTACGTCGTCTTCGGACAGGGACCTAAACTATGGCTACACCTTC.

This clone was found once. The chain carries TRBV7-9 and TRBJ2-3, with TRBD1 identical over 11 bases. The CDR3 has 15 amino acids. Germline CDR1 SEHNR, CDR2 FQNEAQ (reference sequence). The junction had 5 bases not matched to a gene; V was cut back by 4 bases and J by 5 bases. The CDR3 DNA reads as TGTGCCAGCAGCTATGGACAGGGGGCAAGAGATACGCAGTATTTT. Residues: CASSYGQGARDTQYF.

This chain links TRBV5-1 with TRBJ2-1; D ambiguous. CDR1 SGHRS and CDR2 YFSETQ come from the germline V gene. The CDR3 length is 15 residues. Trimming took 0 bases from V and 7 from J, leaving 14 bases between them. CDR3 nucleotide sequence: TGCGCCAGCAGCTTGGAGGCGCACGCCGGGAATGAGCAGTTCTTC. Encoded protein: CASSLEAHAGNEQFF.

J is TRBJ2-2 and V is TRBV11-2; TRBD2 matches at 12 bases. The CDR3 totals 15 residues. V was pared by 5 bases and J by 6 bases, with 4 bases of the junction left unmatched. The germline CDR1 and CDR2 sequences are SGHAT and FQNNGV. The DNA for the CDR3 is TGTGCCAGCAGCAGGCTAGCGGGAGGGTCCGGGGAGCTGTTTTTT. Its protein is CASSRLAGGSGELFF.

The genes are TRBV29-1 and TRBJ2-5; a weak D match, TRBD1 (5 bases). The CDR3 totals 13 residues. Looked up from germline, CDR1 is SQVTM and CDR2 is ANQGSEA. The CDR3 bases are TGCAGTATACAGACAGAGGTCCAAGAGACCCAGTACTTC. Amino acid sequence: CSIQTEVQETQYF. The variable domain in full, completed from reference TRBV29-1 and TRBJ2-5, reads SAVISQKPSRDICQRGTSLTIQCQVDSQVTMMFWYRQQPGQSLTLIATANQGSEATYESGFVIDKFPISRPNLTFSTLTVSNMSPEDSSIYLCSIQTEVQETQYFGPGTRLLVL.

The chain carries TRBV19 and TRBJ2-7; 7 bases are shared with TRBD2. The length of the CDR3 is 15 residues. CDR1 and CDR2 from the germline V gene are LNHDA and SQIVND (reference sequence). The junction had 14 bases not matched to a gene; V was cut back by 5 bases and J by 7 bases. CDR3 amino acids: CASSLSSGLAGEQYF. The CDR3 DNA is TGTGCCAGTAGTCTCTCTAGCGGCCTTGCGGGGGAGCAGTACTTC.

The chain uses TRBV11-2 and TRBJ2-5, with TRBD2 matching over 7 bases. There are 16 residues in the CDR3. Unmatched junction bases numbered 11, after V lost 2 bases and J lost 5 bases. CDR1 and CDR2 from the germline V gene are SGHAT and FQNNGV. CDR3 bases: TGTGCCAGCAGCTTAAACCCCCAGGGAGGGTCGGAGACCCAGTACTTC. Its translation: CASSLNPQGGSETQYF.

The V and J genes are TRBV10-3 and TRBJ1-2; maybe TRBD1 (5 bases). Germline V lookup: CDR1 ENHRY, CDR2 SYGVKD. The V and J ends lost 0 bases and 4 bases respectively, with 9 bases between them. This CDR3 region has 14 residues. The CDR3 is CAISESGEVYGYTF. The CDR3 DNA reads TGTGCCATCAGTGAGTCAGGGGAGGTCTATGGCTACACCTTC.

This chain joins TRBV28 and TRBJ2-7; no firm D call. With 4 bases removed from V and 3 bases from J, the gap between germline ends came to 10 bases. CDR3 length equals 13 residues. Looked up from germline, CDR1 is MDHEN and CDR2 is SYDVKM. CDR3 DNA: TGTGCCAGCAGTTCCCCAAATTACTACGAGCAGTACTTC. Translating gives CASSSPNYYEQYF.

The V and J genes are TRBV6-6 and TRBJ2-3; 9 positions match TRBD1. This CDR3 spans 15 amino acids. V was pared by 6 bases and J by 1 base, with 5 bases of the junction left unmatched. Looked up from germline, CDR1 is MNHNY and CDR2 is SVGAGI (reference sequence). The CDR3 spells CASRWTGVGTDTQYF. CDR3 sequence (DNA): TGTGCCAGCAGGTGGACAGGGGTAGGCACAGATACGCAGTATTTT.

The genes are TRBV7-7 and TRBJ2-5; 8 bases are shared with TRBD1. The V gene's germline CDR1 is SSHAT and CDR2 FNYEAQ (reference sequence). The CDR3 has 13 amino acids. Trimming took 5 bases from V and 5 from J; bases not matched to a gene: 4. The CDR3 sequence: CASSVTGGETQYF. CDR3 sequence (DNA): TGTGCCAGCAGCGTAACAGGGGGGGAGACCCAGTACTTC.